Sequencing of this T cell receptor beta chain was carried out in a study of blood T cell repertoires in COVID-19 (dated by TCRdb to about 2020). About the investigation overall: Collaborator samples came from the United States, Italy and Spain and covered acute and convalescent phases of COVID-19. Where HLA class I and class II types were available, the types were taken from metadata supplied by the sample provider, not from assay-based typing. The repertoires were made available in a free public database intended to serve as a resource for research on the immune response to SARS-CoV-2. The dataset comprised deeply sampled blood TCRbeta repertoires from subjects exposed to, actively infected with, or recovered from COVID-19. The sample metadata nearly always contained a de-identified subject ID, COVID-19 status, age in years and sex. The samples were drawn from two sources: the first 160 participants of the ongoing ImmuneRACE study, and over 1,000 subjects contributed by 6 global collaborators. The material from the prospective study consisted of cDNA or gDNA derived from T cells, B-cell-depleted T cells, or PBMCs.

The CDR3 holds 14 amino acids from the cysteine to the phenylalanine. The CDR3 DNA has 42 bases and is translated from base 1. The germline V gene provides CDR1 SGHAT and CDR2 FQNNGV. V trim: 6 bases; J trim: 3 bases; unmatched bases: 6. TCRbeta CDR3 regions were amplified from genomic DNA by means of the immunoSEQ Assay, a bias-controlled multiplex PCR. In the authors' own workflow: The number of nucleated cells in each sample was estimated by amplification of reference gene primers within the assay. To quantify the absolute abundance of each unique TCRbeta CDR3 rearrangement, sequence reads were collapsed and filtered. Productive Simpson clonality was computed per sample as the square root of Simpson's diversity index over productive rearrangements. Held by TCRdb, this immuneACCESS table contains in-frame sequences only and omits some clones. Under half of the omission traces to an unresolved V gene where checked; the cause of the rest is unknown. V and J calls plus clone size are reproduced from that table; the DNA served to infer D and trimming. This sample comprises roughly 340,000 clones, 80% to 90% of them detected only once. The ten biggest clones cover about 6% of the sample.

Concerning this clone itself: This receptor's antigen is unknown. Qualities for individual bases were not recorded, and no much larger clone is one base off.

The research as a whole found: Clinical and demographic metadata were provided uncurated, with the amount varying by source and participant.

One collaborating source in Seattle enrolled patients while the patients were actively infected and followed the patients over time throughout the course of disease. Whole blood was collected in K2EDTA tubes by collaborating institutions according to the institutions' own protocols. For TCRbeta analysis, collaborators shipped samples as frozen whole blood, isolated PBMCs, or DNA extracted from either of those sample types. The TCR was taken from a woman in her 50s with COVID-19, enrolled during active disease. Sequencing was carried out using peripheral blood. The chain employs TRBV11-2 and TRBJ2-7, with TRBD1 matching 9 junction bases. The nucleotide sequence reads as follows: TGTGCCAGCAGACCCAGGACAGGGGACTACGAGCAGTACTTC. Its translation is CASRPRTGDYEQYF.